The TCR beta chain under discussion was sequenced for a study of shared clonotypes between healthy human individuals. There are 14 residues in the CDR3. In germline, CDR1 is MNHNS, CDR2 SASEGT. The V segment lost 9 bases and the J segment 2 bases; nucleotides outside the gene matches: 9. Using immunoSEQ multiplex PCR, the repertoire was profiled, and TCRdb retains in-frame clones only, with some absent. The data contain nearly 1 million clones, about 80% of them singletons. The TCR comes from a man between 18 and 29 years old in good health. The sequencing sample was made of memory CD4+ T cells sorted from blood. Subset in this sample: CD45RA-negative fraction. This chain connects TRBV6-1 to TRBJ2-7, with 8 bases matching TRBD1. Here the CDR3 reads CASERGQGTYEQYF. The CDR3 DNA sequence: TGTGCCAGTGAACGAGGACAGGGTACCTACGAGCAGTACTTC.